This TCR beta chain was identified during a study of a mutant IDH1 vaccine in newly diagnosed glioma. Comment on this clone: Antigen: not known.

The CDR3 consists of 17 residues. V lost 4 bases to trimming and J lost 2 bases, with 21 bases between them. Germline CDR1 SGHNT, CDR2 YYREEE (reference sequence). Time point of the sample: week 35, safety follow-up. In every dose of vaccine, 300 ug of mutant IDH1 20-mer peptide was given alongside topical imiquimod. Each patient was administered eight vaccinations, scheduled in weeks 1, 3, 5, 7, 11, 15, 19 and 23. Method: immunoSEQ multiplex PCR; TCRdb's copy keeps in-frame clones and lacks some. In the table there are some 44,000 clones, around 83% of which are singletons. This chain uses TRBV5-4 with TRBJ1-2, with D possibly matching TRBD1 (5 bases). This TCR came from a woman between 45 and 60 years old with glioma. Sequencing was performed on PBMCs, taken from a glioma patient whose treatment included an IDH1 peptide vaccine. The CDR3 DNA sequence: TGTGCCAGCAGCCCGAAGCAGAGACAGCCTCTAAACTATGGCTACACCTTC. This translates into CASSPKQRQPLNYGYTF.